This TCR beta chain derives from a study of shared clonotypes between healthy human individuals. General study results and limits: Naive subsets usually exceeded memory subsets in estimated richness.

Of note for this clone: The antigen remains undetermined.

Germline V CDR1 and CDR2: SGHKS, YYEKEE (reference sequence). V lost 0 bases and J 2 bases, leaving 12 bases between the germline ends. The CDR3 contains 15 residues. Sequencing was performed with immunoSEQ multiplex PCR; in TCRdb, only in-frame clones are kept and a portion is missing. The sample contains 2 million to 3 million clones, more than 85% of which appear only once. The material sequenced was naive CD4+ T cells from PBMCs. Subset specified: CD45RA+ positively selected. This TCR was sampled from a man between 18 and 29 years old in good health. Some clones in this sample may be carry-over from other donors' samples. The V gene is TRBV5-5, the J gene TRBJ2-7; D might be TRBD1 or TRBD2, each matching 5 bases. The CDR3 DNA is TGTGCCAGCAGCTTGGAAGGGGACCCAACCTACGAGCAGTACTTC. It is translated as CASSLEGDPTYEQYF.